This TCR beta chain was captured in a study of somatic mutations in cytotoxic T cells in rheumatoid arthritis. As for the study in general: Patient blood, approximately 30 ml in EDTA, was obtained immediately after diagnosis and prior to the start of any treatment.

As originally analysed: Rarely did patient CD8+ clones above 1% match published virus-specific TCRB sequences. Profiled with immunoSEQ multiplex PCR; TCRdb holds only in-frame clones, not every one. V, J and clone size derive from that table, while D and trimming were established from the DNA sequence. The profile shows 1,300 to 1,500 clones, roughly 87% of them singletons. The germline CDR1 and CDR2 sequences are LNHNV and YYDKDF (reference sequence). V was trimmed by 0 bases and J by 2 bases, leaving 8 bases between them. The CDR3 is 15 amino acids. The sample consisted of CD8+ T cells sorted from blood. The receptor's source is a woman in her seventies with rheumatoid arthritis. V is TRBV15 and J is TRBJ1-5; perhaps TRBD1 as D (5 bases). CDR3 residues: CATSRDMGRNQPQHF. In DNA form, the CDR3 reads TGTGCCACCAGCAGAGATATGGGGCGCAATCAGCCCCAGCATTTT.